The 25 T cell receptor beta chains given below trace back to one sample, sequenced in a study of long-term antiretroviral therapy in people with HIV. The assay used was immunoSEQ (version v3.0), run at survey level. This table comes from immunoSEQ multiplex PCR, and its TCRdb copy is limited to in-frame clones, with some not included. The table has around 21,000 clones, about 88% seen once. Sequencing used unsorted PBMCs, obtained 2.3 years after starting antiretroviral therapy. The receptors stem from a man aged 55-75 years with HIV.

The rearrangement joins TRBV18 to TRBJ1-4, with a tentative D call TRBD1 (5 bases). Germline V gene sequence: CDR1 KGHSH, CDR2 LQKENI. The V and J ends lost 1 base and 8 bases respectively, with 14 bases between them. The CDR3 has 15 residues. The CDR3 is CASSPLRGREEKLFF. The CDR3 nucleotides are TGTGCCAGCTCACCACTTAGAGGCAGGGAAGAAAAACTGTTTTTT. The complete variable domain, with remaining parts taken from reference TRBV18 and TRBJ1-4, reads NAGVMQNPRHLVRRRGQEARLRCSPMKGHSHVYWYRQLPEEGLKFMVYLQKENIIDESGMPKERFSAEFPKEGPSILRIQQVVRGDSAAYFCASSPLRGREEKLFFGSGTQLSVL.

The J gene is TRBJ2-5, the V gene TRBV5-8; D is tentatively TRBD1 or TRBD2 (6 bases each). V lost 2 bases and J lost 4, with 9 bases in between. Germline values: CDR1 SGHTS, CDR2 YDEGEE. The CDR3 loop spans 13 amino acids. The CDR3 sequence is CASSFGGIETQYF. CDR3 in DNA: TGTGCCAGCAGCTTCGGGGGCATAGAGACCCAGTACTTC.

This rearrangement joins TRBV28 to TRBJ2-5; TRBD1 agrees at 9 bases. V lost 6 bases to trimming and J lost 3 bases; unmatched junction nucleotides: 11. Germline CDR1 MDHEN, CDR2 SYDVKM. The CDR3 totals 16 residues. This CDR3 is CASRPSPGQGEETQYF. The DNA of the CDR3 is TGTGCCAGCAGGCCCTCTCCGGGACAGGGAGAAGAGACCCAGTACTTC.

This clone was recorded once. CDR3 region: CASSTPGQGTGELFF. CDR3 nucleotide sequence: TGTGCCAGCAGTACACCGGGACAGGGGACCGGGGAGCTGTTTTTT. The chain carries TRBV6-6 and TRBJ2-2; 10 bases agree with TRBD1. The CDR3 length is 15 residues. V trimming: 5 bases; J trimming: 5 bases; junction bases outside the gene matches: 5. CDR1 and CDR2 from the germline V gene are MNHNY and SVGAGI (reference sequence).

The genes are TRBV7-9 and TRBJ2-7; 7 positions agree with TRBD1. The CDR3 extends over 15 amino acids. The germline gives CDR1 SEHNR, CDR2 FQNEAQ (reference sequence). V dropped 7 bases and J dropped 6; count of bases not matched to a gene: 15. As DNA, the CDR3 is TGTGCCAGCACGTCGACAGGGAGCTTTTATGGCGAGCAGTACTTC. Its translation is CASTSTGSFYGEQYF.

The rearrangement uses TRBV7-8 and TRBJ1-3; a possible D gene is TRBD1 (5 bases). Germline values: CDR1 SGHVS, CDR2 FQNEAQ. The CDR3 consists of 17 residues. The V and J ends lost 2 bases and 0 bases respectively, with 14 bases between them. CDR3 loop: CASSLSGDPNSGNTIYF. DNA for the CDR3: TGTGCCAGCAGCTTATCGGGGGACCCCAACTCTGGAAACACCATATATTTT. Based on the CDR3 plus reference TRBV7-8 and TRBJ1-3, the full variable domain is GAGVSQSPRYKVAKRGQDVALRCDPISGHVSLFWYQQALGQGPEFLTYFQNEAQLDKSGLPSDRFFAERPEGSVSTLKIQRTQQEDSAVYLCASSLSGDPNSGNTIYFGEGSWLTVV.

The rearrangement links TRBV9 to TRBJ1-2; tentative D call: TRBD1 (6 bases). V dropped 2 bases and J dropped 0 bases, with 11 bases sitting between them. This CDR3 is 15 amino acids long. The V gene's germline CDR1 is SGDLS and CDR2 YYNGEE. CDR3 loop: CASSVNREANYGYTF. CDR3 DNA sequence: TGTGCCAGCAGCGTCAACAGGGAGGCTAACTATGGCTACACCTTC.

This clone occurred a few times. V is TRBV7-2 and J is TRBJ2-3; no clear D gene. Trimming took 1 base from V and 2 from J, leaving 10 bases between them. This CDR3 is built from 15 residues. Germline CDR1 reads SGHTA; CDR2 reads FQGNSA. The DNA for the CDR3 is TGTGCCAGCAGCTTAGTACGCCGTCTCACAGATACGCAGTATTTT. This codes for CASSLVRRLTDTQYF.

The chain carries TRBV30 and TRBJ2-7; 7 bases line up with TRBD2. This CDR3 contains 15 residues. Germline CDR1 reads GTSNPN; CDR2 reads SVGIG (reference sequence). Losses at the gene ends were 0 bases for V and 2 bases for J; bases not matched to a gene: 7. This chain's CDR3 is CAWSVPGGFTYEQYF. The DNA of the CDR3 is TGTGCCTGGAGTGTACCGGGAGGTTTTACCTACGAGCAGTACTTC. Together with reference TRBV30 and TRBJ2-7, the CDR3 gives the full variable domain: SQTIHQWPATLVQPVGSPLSLECTVEGTSNPNLYWYRQAAGRGLQLLFYSVGIGQISSEVPQNLSASRPQDRQFILSSKKLLLSDSGFYLCAWSVPGGFTYEQYFGPGTRLTVT.

Within the sample, this clone is medium-sized (0.01 to 0.1%). V gene TRBV6-4 combines with J gene TRBJ2-1; D is ambiguous. Germline CDR1 and CDR2: MRHNA and SNTAGT. The germline V and J ends were trimmed by 0 bases and 8 bases, with 8 bases remaining between them. The CDR3 runs 13 residues. The CDR3 sequence: CASSDSIRYEQFF. CDR3 in DNA: TGTGCCAGCAGTGACTCGATCCGTTATGAGCAGTTCTTC.

This chain links TRBV5-1 with TRBJ2-2; D gene uncertain. This CDR3 comprises 16 residues. Trimming stripped 0 bases from V and 0 bases from J, with 9 bases between. Germline loops: CDR1 SGHRS, CDR2 YFSETQ. Here the CDR3 reads CASSLVRISNTGELFF. As DNA, the CDR3 is TGCGCCAGCAGCTTGGTAAGGATCTCGAACACCGGGGAGCTGTTTTTT. Together with reference TRBV5-1 and TRBJ2-2, the CDR3 gives the full variable domain: KAGVTQTPRYLIKTRGQQVTLSCSPISGHRSVSWYQQTPGQGLQFLFEYFSETQRNKGNFPGRFSGRQFSNSRSEMNVSTLELGDSALYLCASSLVRISNTGELFFGEGSRLTVL.

This rearrangement joins TRBV2 to TRBJ1-2; TRBD1 is a possible D gene (5 bases). The CDR3 runs 14 residues. Trimming removed 8 bases from V and 12 bases from J, with 25 bases in between. Germline assignment: CDR1 SNHLY and CDR2 FYNNEI. The CDR3 DNA reads TGTGCCAGCCGGCCCAGGGCAGGGAATATCGGCCACACCTTC. Translated, it gives CASRPRAGNIGHTF.

V gene TRBV28 combines with J gene TRBJ2-4, with 11 bases matching TRBD2. Germline CDR1 MDHEN, CDR2 SYDVKM. V was clipped by 8 bases and J by 11 bases; unmatched bases: 14. This CDR3 has 15 residues. CDR3 loop: CASVSTSGAVALQYF. The DNA of the CDR3 is TGTGCCAGCGTATCGACTAGCGGGGCTGTTGCCCTTCAGTACTTC.

The genes are TRBV11-2 and TRBJ2-7; D unresolved. The CDR3 has 15 residues. Per germline, CDR1 SGHAT and CDR2 FQNNGV. V gave up 4 bases and J gave up 1 base, with 14 bases separating them. This chain's CDR3 is CASSSRAQTSYEQYF. The DNA of the CDR3 is TGTGCCAGCAGCTCCCGGGCCCAGACATCCTACGAGCAGTACTTC.

The chain recombines TRBV9 with TRBJ2-7, with 7 bases aligning to TRBD2. The junction had 14 bases not matched to a gene; V was cut back by 0 bases and J by 5 bases. The CDR3 spans 17 residues. Looked up from germline, CDR1 is SGDLS and CDR2 is YYNGEE. The CDR3: CASSVGAQPAGENEQYF. DNA of the CDR3: TGTGCCAGCAGCGTAGGAGCTCAACCCGCGGGAGAAAACGAGCAGTACTTC.

This chain links TRBV15 with TRBJ1-5, with a weak D call TRBD1 (6 bases). In germline, CDR1 is LNHNV, CDR2 YYDKDF (reference sequence). V dropped 3 bases and J dropped 3 bases, with 12 bases sitting between them. The CDR3 contains 15 residues. The CDR3: CATSRTQGNNQPQHF. CDR3 sequence (DNA): TGTGCCACCAGCAGGACACAGGGTAACAATCAGCCCCAGCATTTT.

This chain connects TRBV9 to TRBJ1-3; D is possibly TRBD1 (6 bases). This CDR3 is built from 15 residues. The V gene lost 4 bases and the J gene lost 1 base, with 12 bases spanning the gap. Germline V gene sequence: CDR1 SGDLS, CDR2 YYNGEE. The CDR3 sequence is CASSTTGISGNTIYF. In DNA form, the CDR3 reads TGTGCCAGCAGCACTACAGGGATTTCTGGAAACACCATATATTTT.

The rearrangement links TRBV28 to TRBJ2-3, with D maybe TRBD2 (6 bases). V dropped 6 bases and J dropped 0 bases, with 10 bases sitting between them. Germline CDR1 reads MDHEN; CDR2 reads SYDVKM. The CDR3 spans 14 residues. The CDR3 region has the DNA TGTGCCAGCAGGGAGGGGACTAGCACAGATACGCAGTATTTT. It translates to CASREGTSTDTQYF.

V and J are TRBV27 and TRBJ2-1; 8 bases map to TRBD2. V gave up 0 bases and J gave up 4 bases; unmatched junction bases: 5. This CDR3 is 16 amino acids long. Per germline, CDR1 MNHEY and CDR2 SMNVEV (reference sequence). The CDR3 here is CASSLSPSGSYNEQFF. CDR3 nucleotides: TGTGCCAGCAGTTTATCACCCAGCGGGAGTTACAATGAGCAGTTCTTC.

The chain links TRBV28 to TRBJ1-2; D might be TRBD1 (5 bases). V lost 2 bases to trimming and J lost 8 bases, with 12 bases between them. The germline gives CDR1 MDHEN, CDR2 SYDVKM. The CDR3 consists of 13 residues. CDR3: CASSLNGGSGYTF. Here the CDR3 DNA reads TGTGCCAGCAGTTTAAACGGGGGGAGCGGCTACACCTTC.

This chain joins TRBV5-1 and TRBJ2-7; tentatively, D is TRBD1 (6 bases). Germline loops: CDR1 SGHRS, CDR2 YFSETQ. The CDR3 is 13 residues long. The V end lost 4 bases, the J end lost 2 bases, and 10 bases lay between the germline ends. The CDR3 DNA follows: TGCGCCAGCAGCCCTCGGGACACCTACGAGCAGTACTTC. Translating gives CASSPRDTYEQYF.

This rearrangement joins TRBV5-6 to TRBJ2-1, with D possibly being TRBD1 or TRBD2 (6 bases each). The germline CDR1 and CDR2 sequences are SGHDT and YYEEEE. This CDR3 contains 14 residues. The V end was cut by 8 bases, the J end by 4 bases, with 16 bases between. CDR3 loop: CASGGGDPYNEQFF. The CDR3, as DNA: TGTGCCAGTGGGGGCGGGGATCCTTACAATGAGCAGTTCTTC.

The chain uses TRBV7-6 and TRBJ2-7, with D maybe TRBD2 (5 bases). Trimming shortened V by 4 bases and J by 2 bases, and 18 bases separated the two germline ends. The CDR3 sequence is 16 residues long. CDR1 is SGHVS, CDR2 FNYEAQ, per germline. In DNA form, the CDR3 reads TGTGCCAGCAGCTCCCCCCCTGGGCTAGCCACCTACGAGCAGTACTTC. It translates to CASSSPPGLATYEQYF.

The genes are TRBV11-2 and TRBJ1-3; D is undetermined. V dropped 3 bases and J dropped 2 bases, with 11 bases sitting between them. CDR1 SGHAT and CDR2 FQNNGV come from the germline V gene. The CDR3 is made up of 15 amino acids. CDR3 sequence: CASSFLEPPGNTIYF. Written as DNA, the CDR3 is TGTGCCAGCAGCTTTCTCGAACCTCCTGGAAACACCATATATTTT.

This chain connects TRBV7-8 to TRBJ1-5; D not resolved. The germline CDR1 and CDR2 sequences are SGHVS and FQNEAQ. The CDR3 runs to 13 residues. V was shortened by 5 bases and J by 4 bases, with 9 bases between the two germline ends. The CDR3 DNA is TGTGCCAGCAGCACGTCACAGAATCAGCCCCAGCATTTT. This codes for CASSTSQNQPQHF. The whole variable domain, remainder taken from reference TRBV7-8 and TRBJ1-5, is GAGVSQSPRYKVAKRGQDVALRCDPISGHVSLFWYQQALGQGPEFLTYFQNEAQLDKSGLPSDRFFAERPEGSVSTLKIQRTQQEDSAVYLCASSTSQNQPQHFGDGTRLSIL.